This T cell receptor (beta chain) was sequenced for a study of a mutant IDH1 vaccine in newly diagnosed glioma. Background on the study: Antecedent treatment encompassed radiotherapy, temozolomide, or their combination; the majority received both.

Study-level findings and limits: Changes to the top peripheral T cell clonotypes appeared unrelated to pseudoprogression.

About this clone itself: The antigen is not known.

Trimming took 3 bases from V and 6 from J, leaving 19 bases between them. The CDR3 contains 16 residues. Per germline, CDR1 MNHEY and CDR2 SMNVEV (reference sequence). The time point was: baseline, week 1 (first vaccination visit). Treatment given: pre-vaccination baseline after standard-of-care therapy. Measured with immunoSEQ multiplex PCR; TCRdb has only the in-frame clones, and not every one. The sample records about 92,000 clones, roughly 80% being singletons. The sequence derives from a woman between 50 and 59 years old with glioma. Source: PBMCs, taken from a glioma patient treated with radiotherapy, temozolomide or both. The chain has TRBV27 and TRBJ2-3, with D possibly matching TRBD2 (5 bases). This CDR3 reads CASSFFPTAGDDTQYF. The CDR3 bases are TGTGCCAGCAGTTTTTTTCCGACCGCGGGCGATGATACGCAGTATTTT.